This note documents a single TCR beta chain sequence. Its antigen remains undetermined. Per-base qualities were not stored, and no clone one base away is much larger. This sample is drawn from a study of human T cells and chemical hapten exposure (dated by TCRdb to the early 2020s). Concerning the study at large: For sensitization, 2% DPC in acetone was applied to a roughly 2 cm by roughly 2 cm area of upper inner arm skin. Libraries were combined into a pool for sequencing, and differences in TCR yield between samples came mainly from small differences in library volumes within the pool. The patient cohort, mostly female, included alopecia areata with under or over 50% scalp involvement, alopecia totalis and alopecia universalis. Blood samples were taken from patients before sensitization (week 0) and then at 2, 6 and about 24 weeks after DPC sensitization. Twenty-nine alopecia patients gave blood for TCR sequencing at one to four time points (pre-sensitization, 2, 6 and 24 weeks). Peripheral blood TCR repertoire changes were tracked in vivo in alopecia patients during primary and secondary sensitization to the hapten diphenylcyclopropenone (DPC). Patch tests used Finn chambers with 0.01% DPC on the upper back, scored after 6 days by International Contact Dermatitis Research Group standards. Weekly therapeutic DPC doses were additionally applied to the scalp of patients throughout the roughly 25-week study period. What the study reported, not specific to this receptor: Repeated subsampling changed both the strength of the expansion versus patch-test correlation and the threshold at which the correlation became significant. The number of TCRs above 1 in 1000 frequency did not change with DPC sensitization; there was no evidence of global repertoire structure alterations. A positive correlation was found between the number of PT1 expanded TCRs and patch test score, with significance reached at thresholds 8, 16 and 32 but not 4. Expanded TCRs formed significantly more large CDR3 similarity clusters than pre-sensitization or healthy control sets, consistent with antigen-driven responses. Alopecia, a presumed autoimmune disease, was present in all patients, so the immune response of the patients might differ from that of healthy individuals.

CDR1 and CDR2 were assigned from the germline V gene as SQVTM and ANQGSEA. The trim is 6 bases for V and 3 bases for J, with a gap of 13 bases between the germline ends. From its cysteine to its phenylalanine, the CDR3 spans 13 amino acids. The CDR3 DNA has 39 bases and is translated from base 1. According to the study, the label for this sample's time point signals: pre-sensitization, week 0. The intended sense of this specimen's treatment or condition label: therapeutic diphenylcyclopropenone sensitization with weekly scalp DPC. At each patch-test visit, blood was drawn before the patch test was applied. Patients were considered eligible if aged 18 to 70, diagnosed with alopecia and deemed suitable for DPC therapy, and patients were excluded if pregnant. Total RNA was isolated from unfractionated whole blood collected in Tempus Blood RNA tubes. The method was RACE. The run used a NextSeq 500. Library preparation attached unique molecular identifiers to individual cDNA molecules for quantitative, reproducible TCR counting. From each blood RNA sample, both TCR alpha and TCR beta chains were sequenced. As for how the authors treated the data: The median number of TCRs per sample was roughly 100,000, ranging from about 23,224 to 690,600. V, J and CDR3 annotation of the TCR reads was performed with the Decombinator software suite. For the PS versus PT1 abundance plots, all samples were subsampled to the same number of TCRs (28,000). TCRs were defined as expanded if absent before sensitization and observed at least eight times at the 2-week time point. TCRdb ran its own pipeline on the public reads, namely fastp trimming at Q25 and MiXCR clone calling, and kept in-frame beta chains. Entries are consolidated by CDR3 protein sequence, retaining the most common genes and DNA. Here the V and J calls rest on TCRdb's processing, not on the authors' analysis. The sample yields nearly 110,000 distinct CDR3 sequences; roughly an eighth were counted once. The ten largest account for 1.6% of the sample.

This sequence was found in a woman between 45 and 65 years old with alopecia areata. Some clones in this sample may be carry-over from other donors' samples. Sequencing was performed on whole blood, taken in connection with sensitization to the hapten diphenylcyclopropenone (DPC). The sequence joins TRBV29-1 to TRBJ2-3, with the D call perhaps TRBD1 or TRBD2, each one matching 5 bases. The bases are TGCAGCGTAAACCGGGGCCGAACAGATACGCAGTATTTT. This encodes CSVNRGRTDTQYF.